Sequencing of this T cell receptor beta chain was carried out in a study of blood T cell repertoires in COVID-19. Turning to the study itself: PBMCs, B-cell-depleted T cells, or T cells provided the cDNA or gDNA that made up the material.

Details on this clone: The DNA is omitted, as the CDR3 cannot be located on it reliably, and the CDR3 follows TCRdb's listing.

Seattle's cohort entered during active infection and was followed longitudinally. Original handling: Reference gene primer amplification in the assay estimated nucleated cell counts. Sequencing was performed with immunoSEQ multiplex PCR; in TCRdb, only in-frame clones are kept and a portion is missing. The V and J calls and clone size were taken over from that table, and D and trimming were inferred from the DNA. The sample includes roughly 300,000 clones, roughly nine tenths of them seen just once. The source of this sequence is a woman in her 30s with COVID-19, enrolled during active disease. Sequencing input: peripheral blood.

The CDR3 sequence is CASRFHFVAGGNPGELFF. The gene calls are TRBV12-2 and TRBJ2-2; TRBD2 is taken as the D call from the table, unchecked against the DNA. TRBV12-2 is designated a pseudogene. The CDR3 has 18 amino acids, counting both end residues.